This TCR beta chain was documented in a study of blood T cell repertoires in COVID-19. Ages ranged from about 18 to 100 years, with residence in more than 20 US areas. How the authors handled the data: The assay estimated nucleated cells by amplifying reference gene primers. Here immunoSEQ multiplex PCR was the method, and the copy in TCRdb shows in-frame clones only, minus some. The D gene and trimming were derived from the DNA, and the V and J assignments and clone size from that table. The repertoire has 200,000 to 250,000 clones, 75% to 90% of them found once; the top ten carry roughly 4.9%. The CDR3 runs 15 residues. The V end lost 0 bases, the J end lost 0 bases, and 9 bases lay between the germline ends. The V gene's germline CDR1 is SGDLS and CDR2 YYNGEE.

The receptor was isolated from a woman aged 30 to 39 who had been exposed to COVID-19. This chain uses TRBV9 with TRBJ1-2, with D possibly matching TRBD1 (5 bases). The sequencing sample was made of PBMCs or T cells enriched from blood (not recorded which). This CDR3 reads CASSVGDSTNYGYTF. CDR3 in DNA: TGTGCCAGCAGCGTAGGTGACAGCACTAACTATGGCTACACCTTC.